The 24 T cell receptor beta chains in this list originate from one sample, sequenced in a study of regulatory T cells in long-lasting Graves disease. Researchers made TCR beta libraries by using iRepertoire HTBI primers and running Arm-PCR on CDR3 regions. TCRdb recomputed calls from the multiplex PCR reads with MiXCR, one row per CDR3 protein. Among 250,000 to 300,000 distinct CDR3 sequences listed, 18% were seen once. Time point reported: newly diagnosed GD, antithyroid drugs for less than 3 months. The authors made the TCR library using RNA they extracted from PBMCs. These data were also filed under a second study, of T cells in Graves' hyperthyroidism and ophthalmopathy.

The sequences come from peripheral blood mononuclear cells (PBMCs), collected at new diagnosis, from a patient treated with antithyroid drugs. The receptors stem from a woman aged 25-40 years with Graves disease.

This clonotype was observed a single time. The gene calls are TRBV30 and TRBJ2-3, with D perhaps matching TRBD2 (6 bases). The CDR3 covers 13 residues. Germline CDR1 and CDR2: GTSNPN and SVGIG (reference sequence). Between the trimmed V and J ends, which lost 2 bases and 3 bases, there was a span of 9 bases. The CDR3 nucleotides are TGTGCCTGGAGTTGGGGGGAAACAGATACGCAGTATTTT. Protein product: CAWSWGETDTQYF.

This clonotype was recorded a few times. This chain's CDR3 is CASSGVSTNSPLHF. For the CDR3, the DNA is TGTGCCAGCAGTGGGGTCAGCACCAATTCACCCCTCCACTTT. This rearrangement joins TRBV2 to TRBJ1-6; D gene unclear. CDR3 length: 14 residues. The V end was cut by 4 bases, the J end by 7 bases, with 11 bases between. The germline CDR1 and CDR2 sequences are SNHLY and FYNNEI.

This clonotype has at least ten counts. This CDR3 reads CSVVLAGAYTDTQYF. The CDR3 coding sequence is TGCAGCGTTGTGTTAGCGGGGGCCTACACAGATACGCAGTATTTT. The chain is built from TRBV29-1 and TRBJ2-3; TRBD2 matches at 9 bases. From germline, CDR1 is SQVTM and CDR2 ANQGSEA. CDR3 size: 15 residues. Trimming cost V 4 bases and J 2 bases; bases outside gene matches: 7.

This clonotype was counted ten times or more. The chain has TRBV2 and TRBJ1-1; D gene unclear. CDR1 SNHLY and CDR2 FYNNEI come from the germline V gene. The CDR3 loop spans 13 amino acids. With 2 bases removed from V and 2 bases from J, the gap between germline ends came to 6 bases. The CDR3 spells CASSERSNTEAFF. CDR3 nucleotides: TGTGCCAGCAGTGAACGCAGCAACACTGAAGCTTTCTTT.

This clonotype was seen more than once but under ten times. This clone may be a read error of a much larger clone one base away. V gene TRBV20-1 combines with J gene TRBJ1-4; D gene unclear. CDR1 DFQATT and CDR2 SNEGSKA come from the germline V gene (reference sequence). This CDR3 region has 14 residues. The CDR3 protein is CSAQDGPTNENLFF. The CDR3, as DNA: TGCAGTGCCCAGGACGGACCAACTAATGAAAACCTGTTTTTT.

The V gene is TRBV7-2, the J gene TRBJ1-3; D possibly corresponds to TRBD1 (6 bases). V was trimmed by 1 base and J by 9 bases, leaving 19 bases between them. CDR3 length equals 16 residues. Germline CDR1 reads SGHTA; CDR2 reads FQGNSA. As DNA, the CDR3 is TGTACCAGCAGCTTAGTTGTGACAGGTCCTCGGGGCACCATATATTTT. Amino acids: CTSSLVVTGPRGTIYF.

This clonotype has more than one count but fewer than ten. The rearrangement uses TRBV9 and TRBJ2-3; the D gene is possibly TRBD1 (5 bases). This CDR3 has 13 amino acids. Germline CDR1 is SGDLS and CDR2 is YYNGEE. Trimming removed 6 bases at V and 4 bases at J, with 12 bases between. DNA for the CDR3: TGTGCCAGCACCAGGGATCACGCAGATACGCAGTATTTT. It codes for CASTRDHADTQYF.

This clonotype has ten or more counts. The rearrangement links TRBV14 to TRBJ2-1; 14 bases agree with TRBD2. The CDR3 is 16 residues long. V shed 9 bases and J 5 bases; nucleotides not matched to a gene: 9. Germline values: CDR1 SGHDN, CDR2 FVKESK. CDR3 nucleotide sequence: TGTGCCAGTAGACCCTTGGGACTAGCGGGGGACAATGAGCAGTTCTTC. Translated, it gives CASRPLGLAGDNEQFF.

This clonotype was detected ten times or more. V usage is TRBV15 and J usage is TRBJ1-5, with D maybe TRBD1 (5 bases). CDR1 is LNHNV, CDR2 YYDKDF, per germline (reference sequence). CDR3 length: 15 residues. Trimming left V 0 bases short and J 4 bases short, with 10 bases between. The CDR3 here is CATSRDSGRNQPQHF. The CDR3 region has the DNA TGTGCCACCAGCAGAGATTCGGGACGGAATCAGCCCCAGCATTTT.

In its sample, this clonotype was seen many times. V usage is TRBV6-5 and J usage is TRBJ2-5, with 8 bases that match TRBD1. The CDR3 has 14 amino acids. V lost 4 bases to trimming and J lost 5 bases; unmatched junction nucleotides: 6. Germline lookup yields CDR1 MNHEY and CDR2 SVGAGI. The CDR3 region is CASSSTQGAETQYF. CDR3 bases: TGTGCCAGCAGTTCAACCCAGGGGGCGGAGACCCAGTACTTC.

This chain uses TRBV5-1 with TRBJ2-7; TRBD1 agrees at 8 bases. The germline V gene has CDR1 SGHRS and CDR2 YFSETQ. The CDR3 runs 14 residues. V lost 4 bases and J lost 2; bases outside the gene matches: 5. In DNA, the CDR3 is TGCGCCAGCAGCCAACAGGGGGTCGCCTACGAGCAGTACTTC. It codes for CASSQQGVAYEQYF.

This clonotype was seen many times. The chain links TRBV18 to TRBJ2-1; 8 bases agree with TRBD2. With V trimmed by 8 bases and J by 0 bases, 3 bases remained unmatched. The CDR3 has 14 amino acids. The V gene's germline CDR1 is KGHSH and CDR2 LQKENI. As DNA, the CDR3 is TGTGCCAGCCGAAGCGGGAGCTCCTACAATGAGCAGTTCTTC. This sequence encodes CASRSGSSYNEQFF.

This clonotype was counted at least ten times. The rearrangement uses TRBV3-1 and TRBJ2-7; D gene unclear. Trimming pared 4 bases from V and 5 bases from J, leaving 9 bases between. This CDR3 comprises 12 residues. Germline loops: CDR1 LGHDT, CDR2 YNNKEL (reference sequence). The CDR3: CASSLRFHEQYF. For the CDR3, the DNA is TGTGCCAGCAGCCTACGGTTCCACGAGCAGTACTTC.

This clonotype was counted at least ten times. The chain recombines TRBV18 with TRBJ2-5; 7 bases align to TRBD1. This CDR3 region has 14 residues. Germline V gene data show CDR1 as KGHSH and CDR2 as LQKENI. V lost 6 bases to trimming and J lost 2 bases; unmatched junction nucleotides: 6. DNA for the CDR3: TGTGCCAGCTCTCTGACGACAGGGCAAGAGACCCAGTACTTC. The encoded protein is CASSLTTGQETQYF.

This clonotype was recorded at least ten times. The rearrangement uses TRBV4-1 and TRBJ2-1, with D perhaps TRBD1 or TRBD2 (6 bases each). Germline CDR1 reads MGHRA; CDR2 reads YSYEKL. This CDR3 region has 16 residues. The V end was cut by 4 bases, the J end by 8 bases, with 21 bases between. CDR3 sequence: CASSRVGRRGNDEQFF. The CDR3 DNA is TGCGCCAGCAGCCGGGTGGGAAGGAGGGGGAATGATGAGCAGTTCTTC.

This clonotype was found a few times. The rearrangement joins TRBV4-1 to TRBJ2-3; TRBD2 agrees at 7 bases. The CDR3 has 16 residues. V dropped 1 base and J dropped 1; count of bases not matched to a gene: 5. Germline loops: CDR1 MGHRA, CDR2 YSYEKL. The CDR3 nucleotides are TGCGCCAGCAGCCAAGTCCCGGGGGGACGCACAGATACGCAGTATTTT. Protein product: CASSQVPGGRTDTQYF.

This clonotype has ten or more counts. The chain employs TRBV27 and TRBJ1-1; TRBD1 matches 8 bases. V was pared by 6 bases and J by 7 bases, with 13 bases of the junction left unmatched. In germline, CDR1 is MNHEY, CDR2 SMNVEV (reference sequence). This CDR3 region has 15 residues. CDR3 sequence: CASSRRQGLNDEAFF. CDR3 DNA sequence: TGTGCCAGCAGCCGGAGACAGGGGTTAAATGATGAAGCTTTCTTT.

The table lists this clonotype with many counts. The chain combines TRBV5-1 with TRBJ1-5; no definite D call. The CDR3 length is 14 residues. V was pared by 7 bases and J by 3 bases, with 14 bases between. CDR1 and CDR2 (germline): SGHRS, YFSETQ. CDR3 sequence: CASAKQMDNQPQHF. Written as DNA, the CDR3 is TGCGCCAGCGCAAAACAGATGGACAATCAGCCCCAGCATTTT.

This clonotype was counted many times. The CDR3 loop reads CASSPQGLAGTDTQYF. CDR3 DNA sequence: TGTGCCAGCTCACCTCAGGGACTAGCGGGGACAGATACGCAGTATTTT. The chain carries TRBV18 and TRBJ2-3; 13 bases are shared with TRBD2. V lost 3 bases to trimming and J lost 3 bases; unmatched junction nucleotides: 3. This CDR3 has 16 residues. Looked up from germline, CDR1 is KGHSH and CDR2 is LQKENI.

V usage is TRBV7-9 and J usage is TRBJ1-2; D uncertain. Trimming removed 8 bases from V and 4 bases from J, with 14 bases in between. This CDR3 spans 13 amino acids. Germline V gives CDR1 SEHNR, CDR2 FQNEAQ (reference sequence). The CDR3 protein is CASEDGVTYGYTF. The CDR3 bases are TGTGCCAGCGAAGACGGGGTAACCTATGGCTACACCTTC.

This chain uses TRBV30 with TRBJ2-7; 10 nucleotides align to TRBD2. Trimming removed 0 bases from V and 5 bases from J; junction bases left unmatched: 10. The CDR3 runs 16 residues. Germline CDR1 reads GTSNPN; CDR2 reads SVGIG (reference sequence). For the CDR3, the DNA is TGTGCCTGGAGTGTCGGGCTAGCGGGAGAGTTAGACGAGCAGTACTTC. This sequence encodes CAWSVGLAGELDEQYF.

There are many counts of this clonotype. The chain couples TRBV2 to TRBJ1-1; the D is unclear. CDR3 length equals 12 residues. The V end was cut by 8 bases, the J end by 4 bases, with 11 bases between. CDR1 and CDR2 from the germline V gene are SNHLY and FYNNEI. The CDR3 is CASHQVGTEAFF. CDR3 nucleotides: TGTGCCAGCCACCAGGTAGGCACTGAAGCTTTCTTT.

Comments on this clonotype: This may stem from a read error, because a much larger clone lies one nucleotide away. The rearrangement links TRBV4-1 to TRBJ2-7; D is ambiguous. V was trimmed by 1 base and J by 2 bases, leaving 12 bases between them. Looked up from germline, CDR1 is MGHRA and CDR2 is YSYEKL. The CDR3 totals 15 residues. The CDR3 loop is CASSQGLRNTYEQYF. CDR3 in DNA: TGCGCCAGCAGCCAAGGTTTGAGGAACACCTACGAGCAGTACTTC.

A note on this clonotype: A far larger clone is off by one base, so a read error is likely. V gene TRBV11-2 combines with J gene TRBJ2-7; 8 bases map to TRBD1. The germline V gene has CDR1 SGHAT and CDR2 FQNNGV. The CDR3 length is 15 residues. CDR3 amino acids: CASSLAYRGTYEQHF. The CDR3 DNA follows: TGTGCCAGCAGCTTAGCATACAGGGGGACCTACGAGCAGCACTTC.